A selection of T cell receptor beta chains follows, all from one sample in a study of tumour-infiltrating T cells in Burkitt lymphoma. Some clones are missing from TCRdb's copy, which holds only in-frame ones; the method was immunoSEQ multiplex PCR. The data show about 7,800 clones, with 73% seen just once and around 42% held by the top ten. The sample consisted of tumor tissue. The receptor set was obtained from a human donor with diffuse large B-cell lymphoma. CDR3s leave out the opening cysteine and the closing phenylalanine or tryptophan.

V | CDR3
TRBV19 | ASNRRMNTEAF
TRBV18 | ASSPGQGGTEAF
TRBV12-5 | ASAWDSSYEQY
TRBV7-2 | ASSLGRGNTEAF
TRBV27 | ATSRGQRYSPLH
TRBV5-1 | ASSSGGGMPYNSPLH
TRBV7-6 | ASSQGNTEAF
TRBV9 | ASSVVSRPLGYT
TRBV10-1 | ASSDRVTAGELF
TRBV19 | ASSLGQGLNQPQH
TRBV5-1 | ASSLETSARGYT
TRBV2 | ASRPSLSGNTIY
TRBV6-9 | ASSYPGTPYGYT
TRBV19 | ASSHLISGVSGELF
TRBV11-2 | ASSSRSGEYGYT
TRBV5-5 | ASSLGTAYTGELF
TRBV5-1 | ASSTGGNTEAF
TRBV5-1 | ASSQSTDTQY
TRBV27 | ASRDQGVGEKLF
TRBV7-2 | ASSRSHTTDTQY
TRBV7-2 | ASSLGEGGRKETQY
TRBV5-4 | ASSSPAGANYGYT
TRBV11-2 | ASSSPTSTYEQY
TRBV29-1 | SSRTSDYNEQF
TRBV2 | ASSDPGGGWGTEAF
TRBV7-7 | ASSLSGNTGELF
TRBV9 | ASSSRAAGVGDTQY
TRBV6-5 | ASSYSAGGPLEQF
TRBV2 | ASTLGGGEDTQY
TRBV6-6 | ASSYSPPAGNEKLF
TRBV18 | ASSRTDEKLF
TRBV13 | ASSLVGTSEAF
TRBV6-5 | ASSYSTGGYYEQY
TRBV10-2 | ASSAVSDTQY
TRBV7-9 | ASSSEAGANQPQH
TRBV4-1 | ASSRLRLGRNEQF
TRBV9 | ASSVSTGITEAF
TRBV7-5 | VRSASTAQLAKNIQY
TRBV15 | ATSRTSLGTGELF
TRBV19 | ASSIRTEQF
TRBV4-1 | ASSQGRTANTEAF
TRBV9 | ASSARGGSNEKLF
TRBV5-1 | ASSLETGGNTEAF
TRBV7-7 | ASSYSANTGELF
TRBV7-2 | ASSYNRDNEQF
TRBV7-2 | ASSLATGDPYEQY
TRBV20-1 | SAWENTEAF
TRBV9 | ASSVEVRGGKETQY
TRBV4-1 | ASSRLAGETQY
TRBV18 | ASSPRGGSTGNTIY
TRBV18 | ASSTVDGNTEAF
TRBV4-1 | ASSLLRSLGAVYNEQF
TRBV29-1 | SVSAGGWSVNEQF
TRBV18 | ASSPGAASYNEQF
TRBV9 | ASSPGLAHRTDTQY
TRBV6-6 | ASSYLTGDGYT
TRBV4-1 | ASSQDRGVTNEKLF